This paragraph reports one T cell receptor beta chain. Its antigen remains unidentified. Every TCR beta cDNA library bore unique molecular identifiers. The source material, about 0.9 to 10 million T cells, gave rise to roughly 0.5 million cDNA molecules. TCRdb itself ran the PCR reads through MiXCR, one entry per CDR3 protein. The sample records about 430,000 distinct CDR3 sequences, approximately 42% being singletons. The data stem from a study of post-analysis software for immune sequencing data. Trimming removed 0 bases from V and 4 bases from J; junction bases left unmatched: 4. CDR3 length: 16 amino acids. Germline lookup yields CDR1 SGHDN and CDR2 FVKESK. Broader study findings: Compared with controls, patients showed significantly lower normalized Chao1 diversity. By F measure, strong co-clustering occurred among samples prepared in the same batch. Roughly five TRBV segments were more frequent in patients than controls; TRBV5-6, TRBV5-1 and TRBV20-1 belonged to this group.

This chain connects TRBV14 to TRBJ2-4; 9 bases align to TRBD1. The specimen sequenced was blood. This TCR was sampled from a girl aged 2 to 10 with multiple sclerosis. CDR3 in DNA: TGTGCCAGCAGCCAAGATGCGGGACAGGGTAAAAACATTCAGTACTTC. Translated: CASSQDAGQGKNIQYF.